The 3 T cell receptor beta chains given below trace back to one sample, sequenced in a study of liver allograft versus peripheral blood T cells. Overall study: Liver transplant recipients had T cell receptor repertoires compared between transplanted liver and peripheral blood.

TCRdb re-analysed the reads in MiXCR, keeping a single row per CDR3 protein. The sample has around 10,000 distinct CDR3 sequences; about 20% are singletons. Receptors were obtained from a human patient who had a liver transplant. The T cells may come from the graft donor.

By sample share, this clonotype is medium-sized. This chain connects TRBV28 to TRBJ1-1; 10 nucleotides align to TRBD1. Germline CDR1 MDHEN, CDR2 SYDVKM. The CDR3 runs to 14 residues. Trimming removed 3 bases from V and 10 bases from J; junction bases left unmatched: 8. Here the CDR3 DNA reads TGTGCCAGCAGTTTGCCGACAGGGGGCGATGGAGCTTTCTTT. Its protein product is CASSLPTGGDGAFF.

This clonotype was observed a few times. The chain is built from TRBV20-1 and TRBJ1-2; 7 nucleotides align to TRBD1. Germline loops: CDR1 DFQATT, CDR2 SNEGSKA (reference sequence). The ends lost 0 bases at V and 0 bases at J; junction bases unmatched: 10. The CDR3 loop spans 17 amino acids. CDR3 in amino acids: CSARDHIFRGSNYGYTF. In DNA, the CDR3 is TGCAGTGCTAGAGATCATATCTTCAGGGGGTCTAACTATGGCTACACCTTC.

By share, this clonotype ranks as medium-sized. The chain couples TRBV6-2 or TRBV6-3 to TRBJ2-1, with D tentatively TRBD1 (6 bases). The CDR3 loop spans 15 amino acids. Between the trimmed V and J ends, which lost 0 bases and 8 bases, there was a span of 14 bases. Looked up from germline, CDR1 is MNHEY and CDR2 is SVGEGT. The DNA of the CDR3 is TGTGCCAGCAGTTACTCGGACAGCGATTTCGATGAGCAGTTCTTC. Protein: CASSYSDSDFDEQFF.